The 8 T cell receptor beta chains reported below all come from one sample, sequenced in a study of identical twins. One entry per CDR3 protein results from TCRdb running MiXCR on the 5' RACE reads. The data contain about 240,000 distinct CDR3 sequences, approximately 11% of them singletons. The same sample was also used in a study of yellow fever vaccine responses in identical twins.

The specimen sequenced was memory (CD45RO+) T cells sorted from blood. The receptors here all came from a woman aged 18-30 years in good health.

This chain connects TRBV30 to TRBJ1-4, with 7 bases identical to TRBD1. Per germline, CDR1 GTSNPN and CDR2 SVGIG (reference sequence). The CDR3 is 15 residues long. The V segment lost 2 bases and the J segment 7 bases; nucleotides outside the gene matches: 10. CDR3 sequence reads: CAWSTPTGVGEKLFF. CDR3 nucleotide sequence: TGTGCCTGGAGTACTCCCACAGGGGTCGGTGAAAAACTGTTTTTT.

This clonotype was picked up a small number of times. The chain links TRBV2 to TRBJ2-7, with TRBD1 matching over 7 bases. Germline CDR1 is SNHLY and CDR2 is FYNNEI. The CDR3 is made up of 14 amino acids. V shed 8 bases, J shed 3 bases, and the junction held 10 bases outside the gene matches. Here the CDR3 DNA reads TGTGCCAGCCCGCCATTGGGACAGTACTACGAGCAGTACTTC. This encodes CASPPLGQYYEQYF.

This clonotype was recorded many times. This chain connects TRBV6-4 to TRBJ1-6; D call uncertain. Germline values: CDR1 MRHNA, CDR2 SNTAGT. The CDR3 has 13 residues. Between the trimmed V and J ends, which lost 5 bases and 3 bases, there was a span of 5 bases. As DNA, the CDR3 is TGTGCCAGCAGTCCGGACTATAATTCACCCCTCCACTTT. It encodes CASSPDYNSPLHF.

The CDR3 protein is CASSGTGGITGELFF. The CDR3 region has the DNA TGTGCCAGCAGTGGGACAGGGGGAATAACCGGGGAGCTGTTTTTT. The chain has TRBV2 and TRBJ2-2; TRBD1 aligns across 10 bases. The CDR3 totals 15 residues. J lost 5 bases, V lost 4 bases, and 4 bases had no gene match. The germline V gene encodes CDR1 SNHLY and CDR2 FYNNEI.

The chain carries TRBV28 and TRBJ2-1; D is ambiguous. There are 14 residues in the CDR3. Germline V gene data show CDR1 as MDHEN and CDR2 as SYDVKM. Trimming left V 5 bases short and J 7 bases short, with 15 bases between. The CDR3 loop reads CASSPSGVRNEQFF. CDR3 sequence (DNA): TGTGCCAGCAGTCCTTCTGGCGTTCGGAATGAGCAGTTCTTC.

This clonotype was detected ten times or more. The CDR3 loop reads CASSLLTGGYSEQFF. The DNA for the CDR3 is TGCGCCAGCAGCTTGTTAACAGGGGGCTATAGTGAGCAGTTCTTC. The chain combines TRBV5-1 with TRBJ2-1; 9 bases map to TRBD1. This CDR3 has 15 amino acids. The junction had 8 bases not matched to a gene; V was cut back by 1 base and J by 9 bases. The germline V gene encodes CDR1 SGHRS and CDR2 YFSETQ.

This clonotype has just a few counts. The V call is TRBV20-1, the J call TRBJ1-4, with unresolved D. Germline V gives CDR1 DFQATT, CDR2 SNEGSKA (reference sequence). V was clipped by 0 bases and J by 7 bases, with 9 bases between them. CDR3 length equals 13 residues. The CDR3 DNA sequence: TGCAGTGCTAGAGATCGTAAACTTGAAAAACTGTTTTTT. Translating gives CSARDRKLEKLFF.

The V and J genes are TRBV5-1 and TRBJ2-5, with TRBD2 identical over 11 bases. Losses at the gene ends were 8 bases for V and 5 bases for J; bases not matched to a gene: 11. There are 15 residues in the CDR3. Germline V gene lookup returns CDR1 SGHRS and CDR2 YFSETQ. The CDR3 protein is CASFDTSGRMETQYF. The CDR3 DNA sequence: TGCGCCAGTTTCGATACTAGCGGGAGAATGGAGACCCAGTACTTC.